Reported below is one T cell receptor (beta chain). V dropped 11 bases and J dropped 5 bases, with 18 bases sitting between them. CDR3 length equals 14 residues. Germline V lookup: CDR1 SNHLY, CDR2 FYNNEI. The record originates from a study of OX40 agonist ivuxolimab in advanced cancers. TCRdb's copy holds only in-frame clones and misses some; the assay was immunoSEQ multiplex PCR. The table has under 150,000 clones, 85% to 90% seen once. The source of this sequence is an adult with an advanced solid tumor such as melanoma, head and neck, liver or kidney cancer. Sequencing used CD4+ or CD8+ T cells sorted from blood, obtained in a trial of the OX40 agonist ivuxolimab. This rearrangement joins TRBV2 to TRBJ2-2; TRBD1 or TRBD2 may be the D gene (5 bases each). The CDR3 nucleotides are TGTGCCTCGAGAGACGGGGCAGGGACCGGGGAGCTGTTTTTT. This translates into CASRDGAGTGELFF.